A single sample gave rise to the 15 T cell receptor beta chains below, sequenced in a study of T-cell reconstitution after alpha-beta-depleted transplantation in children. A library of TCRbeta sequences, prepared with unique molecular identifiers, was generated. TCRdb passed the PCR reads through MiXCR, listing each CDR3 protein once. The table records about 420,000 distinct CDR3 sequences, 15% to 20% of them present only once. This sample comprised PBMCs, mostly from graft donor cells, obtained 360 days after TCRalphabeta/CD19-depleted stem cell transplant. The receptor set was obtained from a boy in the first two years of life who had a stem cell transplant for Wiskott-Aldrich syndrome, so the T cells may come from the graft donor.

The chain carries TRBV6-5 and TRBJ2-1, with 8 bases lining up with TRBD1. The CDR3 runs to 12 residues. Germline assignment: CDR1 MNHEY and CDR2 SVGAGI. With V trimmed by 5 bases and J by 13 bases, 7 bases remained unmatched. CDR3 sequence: CASSPHGQGQFF. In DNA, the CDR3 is TGTGCCAGCAGTCCCCATGGACAGGGCCAGTTCTTC.

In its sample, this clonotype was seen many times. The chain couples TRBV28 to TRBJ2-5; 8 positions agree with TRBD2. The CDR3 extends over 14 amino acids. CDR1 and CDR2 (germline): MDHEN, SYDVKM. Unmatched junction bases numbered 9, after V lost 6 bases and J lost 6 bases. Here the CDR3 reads CASSPGGAGKTQYF. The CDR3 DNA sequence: TGTGCCAGCAGCCCGGGGGGGGCGGGAAAGACCCAGTACTTC. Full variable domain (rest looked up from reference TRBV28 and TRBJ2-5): DVKVTQSSRYLVKRTGEKVFLECVQDMDHENMFWYRQDPGLGLRLIYFSYDVKMKEKGDIPEGYSVSREKKERFSLILESASTNQTSMYLCASSPGGAGKTQYFGPGTRLLVL.

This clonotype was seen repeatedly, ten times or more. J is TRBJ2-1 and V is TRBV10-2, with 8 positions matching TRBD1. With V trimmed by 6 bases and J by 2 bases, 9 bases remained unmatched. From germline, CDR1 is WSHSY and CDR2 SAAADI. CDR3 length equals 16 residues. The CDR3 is CASSPPRDRPYNEQFF. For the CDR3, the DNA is TGCGCCAGCAGCCCACCTCGGGACAGGCCCTACAATGAGCAGTTCTTC.

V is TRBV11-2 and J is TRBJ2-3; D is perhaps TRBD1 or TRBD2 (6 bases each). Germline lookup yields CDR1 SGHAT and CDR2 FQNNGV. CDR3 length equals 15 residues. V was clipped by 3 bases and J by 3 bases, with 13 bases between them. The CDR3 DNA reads TGTGCCAGCAGCTTCCGGGGGCTCGGGACAGATACGCAGTATTTT. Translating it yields CASSFRGLGTDTQYF.

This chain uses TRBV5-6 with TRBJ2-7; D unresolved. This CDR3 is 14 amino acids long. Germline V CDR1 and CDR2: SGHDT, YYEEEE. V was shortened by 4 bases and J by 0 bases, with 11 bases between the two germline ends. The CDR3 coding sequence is TGTGCCAGCAGCGCCGGGCTCCACTCCTACGAGCAGTACTTC. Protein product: CASSAGLHSYEQYF.

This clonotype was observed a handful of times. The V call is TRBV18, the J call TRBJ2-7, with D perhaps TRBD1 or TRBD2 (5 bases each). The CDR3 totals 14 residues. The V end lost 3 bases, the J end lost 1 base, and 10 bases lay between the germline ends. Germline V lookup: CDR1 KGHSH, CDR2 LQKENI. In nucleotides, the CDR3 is TGTGCCAGCTCACCGGGGACGAAATCCTACGAGCAGTACTTC. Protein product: CASSPGTKSYEQYF.

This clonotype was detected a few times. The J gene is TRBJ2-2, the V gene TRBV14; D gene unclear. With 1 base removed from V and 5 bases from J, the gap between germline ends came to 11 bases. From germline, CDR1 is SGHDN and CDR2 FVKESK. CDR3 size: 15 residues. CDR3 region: CASSQAPHWTGELFF. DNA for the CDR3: TGTGCCAGCAGCCAAGCCCCTCACTGGACCGGGGAGCTGTTTTTT.

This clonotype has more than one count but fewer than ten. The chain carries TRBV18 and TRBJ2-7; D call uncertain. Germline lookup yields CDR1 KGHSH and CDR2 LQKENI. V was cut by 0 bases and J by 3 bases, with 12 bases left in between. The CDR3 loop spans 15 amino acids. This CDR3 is CASSPPSRILYEQYF. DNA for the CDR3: TGTGCCAGCTCACCACCCTCTCGGATACTCTACGAGCAGTACTTC.

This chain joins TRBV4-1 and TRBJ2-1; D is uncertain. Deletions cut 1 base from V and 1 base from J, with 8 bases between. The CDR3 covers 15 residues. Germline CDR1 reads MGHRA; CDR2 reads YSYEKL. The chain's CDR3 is CASSQARSSYNEQFF. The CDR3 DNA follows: TGCGCCAGCAGCCAAGCCCGATCTTCCTACAATGAGCAGTTCTTC.

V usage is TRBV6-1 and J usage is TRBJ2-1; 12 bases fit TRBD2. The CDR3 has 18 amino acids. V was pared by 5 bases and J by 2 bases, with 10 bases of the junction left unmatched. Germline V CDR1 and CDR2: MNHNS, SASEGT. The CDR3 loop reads CASSKYLAGGPTYNEQFF. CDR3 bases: TGTGCCAGCAGTAAATATCTAGCGGGAGGGCCAACCTACAATGAGCAGTTCTTC.

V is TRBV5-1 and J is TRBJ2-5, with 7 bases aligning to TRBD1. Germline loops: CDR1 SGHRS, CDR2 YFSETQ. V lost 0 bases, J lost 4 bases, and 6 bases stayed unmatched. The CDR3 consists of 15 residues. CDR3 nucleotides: TGCGCCAGCAGCTTGGCCAGGGGGAGAGGAGAGACCCAGTACTTC. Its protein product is CASSLARGRGETQYF.

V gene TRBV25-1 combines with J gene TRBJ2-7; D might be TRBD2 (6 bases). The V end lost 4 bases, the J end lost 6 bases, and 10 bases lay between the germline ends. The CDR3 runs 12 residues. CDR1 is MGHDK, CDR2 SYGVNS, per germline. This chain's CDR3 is CASSVPRGEQYF. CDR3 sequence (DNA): TGTGCCAGCAGTGTCCCGCGGGGCGAGCAGTACTTC.

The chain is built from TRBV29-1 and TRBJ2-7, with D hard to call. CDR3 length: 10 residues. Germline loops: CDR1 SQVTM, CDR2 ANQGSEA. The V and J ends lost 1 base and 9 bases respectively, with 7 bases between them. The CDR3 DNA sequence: TGCAGCGTTGAAGCCAAAGGGCAGTACTTC. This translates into CSVEAKGQYF.

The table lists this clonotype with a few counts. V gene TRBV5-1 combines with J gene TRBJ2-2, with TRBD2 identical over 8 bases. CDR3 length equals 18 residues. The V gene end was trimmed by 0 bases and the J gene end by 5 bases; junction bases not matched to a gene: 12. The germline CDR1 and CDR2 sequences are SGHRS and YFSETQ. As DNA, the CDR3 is TGCGCCAGCAGCTTGGACCTAGCGGGCCTTTCGGGGACCGGGGAGCTGTTTTTT. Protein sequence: CASSLDLAGLSGTGELFF.

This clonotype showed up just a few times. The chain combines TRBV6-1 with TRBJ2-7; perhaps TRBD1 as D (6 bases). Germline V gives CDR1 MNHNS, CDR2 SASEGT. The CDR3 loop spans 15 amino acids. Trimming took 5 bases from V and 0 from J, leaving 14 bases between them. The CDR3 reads CASSPTGMISYEQYF. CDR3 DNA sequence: TGTGCCAGCAGTCCCACAGGGATGATCTCCTACGAGCAGTACTTC.